The clone carrying this T cell receptor (beta chain) was detected many times. TCRdb recomputed calls from the RT-PCR reads with MiXCR, one row per CDR3 protein. Among 200,000 to 250,000 distinct CDR3 sequences, around 14% were seen once, and the ten largest hold roughly 10%. The data originate from a study of patients and donors after allogeneic stem cell transplantation. Sequencing input: blood, either unsorted or a sorted T cell fraction (not recorded which). The TCR was taken from a human donor who was either an allogeneic HSCT recipient or a stem cell or donor lymphocyte infusion donor (not recorded which). It is not recorded whose cells these are; they may come from a transplant donor.

The CDR3 loop is CASSQGPLGTQYF. As DNA, the CDR3 is TGTGCCAGCAGCCAAGGCCCCTTAGGGACCCAGTACTTC. This sequence joins TRBV14 and TRBJ2-5; D gene unclear. The CDR3 sequence is 13 residues long. CDR1 is SGHDN, CDR2 FVKESK, per germline. V lost 1 base, J lost 7 bases, and 10 bases lay in between. Variable domain in full (rest from reference TRBV14 and TRBJ2-5): EAGVTQFPSHSVIEKGQTVTLRCDPISGHDNLYWYRRVMGKEIKFLLHFVKESKQDESGMPNNRFLAERTGGTYSTLKVQPAELEDSGVYFCASSQGPLGTQYFGPGTRLLVL.